This T cell receptor (beta chain) appears in the sequencing data of a study of CD8 T cells in ankylosing spondylitis. CDR3 length equals 15 residues. Germline V lookup: CDR1 MGHRA, CDR2 YSYEKL. V was trimmed by 0 bases and J by 2 bases, leaving 11 bases between them. The study's findings and limits: The disease-linked clones had a CD8+ phenotype and low blood frequencies. Blood of patients with ankylosing spondylitis appeared to be characterized by a TCR beta motif of eight highly homologous variants. In synovial fluid and blood from reactive arthritis, some motif variants were previously reported.

TCRdb re-called the 5' RACE reads through MiXCR, storing one row per CDR3 protein. The table records around 130,000 distinct CDR3 sequences, roughly 18% of them present only once. In its sample, this clonotype was seen a few times. Its antigen is not known. The sequence derives from a male donor with ankylosing spondylitis. The sequencing sample was made of blood, either unsorted or a sorted T cell fraction (not recorded which). This chain connects TRBV4-1 to TRBJ2-7, with D maybe TRBD2 (5 bases). CDR3 nucleotide sequence: TGCGCCAGCAGCCAAGAGTGGCGGGTCACCTACGAGCAGTACTTC. Its translation: CASSQEWRVTYEQYF.